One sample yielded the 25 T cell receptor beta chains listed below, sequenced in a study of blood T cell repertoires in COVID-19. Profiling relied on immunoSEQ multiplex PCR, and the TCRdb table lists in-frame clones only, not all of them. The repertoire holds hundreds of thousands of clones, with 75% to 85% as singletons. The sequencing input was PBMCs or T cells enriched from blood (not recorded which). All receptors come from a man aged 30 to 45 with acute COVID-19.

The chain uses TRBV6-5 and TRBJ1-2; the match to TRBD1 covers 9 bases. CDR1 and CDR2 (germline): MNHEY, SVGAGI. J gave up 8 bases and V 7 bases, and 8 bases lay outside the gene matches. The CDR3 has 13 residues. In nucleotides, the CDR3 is TGTGCCAGCAAAGGGGGACAGGGCGGCGGCTACACCTTC. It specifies CASKGGQGGGYTF.

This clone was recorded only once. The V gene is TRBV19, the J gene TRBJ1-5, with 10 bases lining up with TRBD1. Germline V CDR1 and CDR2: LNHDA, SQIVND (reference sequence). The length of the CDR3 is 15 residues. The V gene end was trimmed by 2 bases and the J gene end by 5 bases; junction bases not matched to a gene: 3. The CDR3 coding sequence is TGTGCCAGTAGTATAAAGACAGGGGGCCATCAGCCCCAGCATTTT. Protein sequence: CASSIKTGGHQPQHF.

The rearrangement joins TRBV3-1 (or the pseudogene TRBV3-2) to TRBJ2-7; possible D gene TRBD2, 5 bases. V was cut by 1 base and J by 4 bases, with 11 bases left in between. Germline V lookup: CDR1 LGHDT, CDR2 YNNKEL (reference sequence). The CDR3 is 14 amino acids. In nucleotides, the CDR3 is TGTGCCAGCAGCCAAGCTGGGGAGCCTTACGAGCAGTACTTC. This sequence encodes CASSQAGEPYEQYF.

The DNA for the CDR3 is TGTGCCAGCAGCCAAGATTGGTTGGGAGCGGGGGCCCTCGGGGAGCAGTACTTC. It specifies CASSQDWLGAGALGEQYF. This rearrangement joins TRBV14 to TRBJ2-7; 8 bases are shared with TRBD2. The junction had 17 bases not matched to a gene; V was cut back by 0 bases and J by 7 bases. CDR1 and CDR2 from the germline V gene are SGHDN and FVKESK. The CDR3 has 18 residues.

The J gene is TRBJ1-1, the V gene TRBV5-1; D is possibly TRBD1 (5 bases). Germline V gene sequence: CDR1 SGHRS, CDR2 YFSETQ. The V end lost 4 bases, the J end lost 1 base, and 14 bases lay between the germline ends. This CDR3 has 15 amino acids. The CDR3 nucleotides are TGCGCCAGCAGCCCGCGACAGTTACAGAACACTGAAGCTTTCTTT. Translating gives CASSPRQLQNTEAFF.

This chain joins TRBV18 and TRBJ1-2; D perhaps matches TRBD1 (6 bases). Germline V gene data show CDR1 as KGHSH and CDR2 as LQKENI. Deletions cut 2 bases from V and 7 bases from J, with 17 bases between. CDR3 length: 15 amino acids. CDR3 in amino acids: CASSPVIGDKGGYTF. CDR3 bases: TGTGCCAGCTCACCAGTTATTGGGGACAAGGGTGGCTACACCTTC.

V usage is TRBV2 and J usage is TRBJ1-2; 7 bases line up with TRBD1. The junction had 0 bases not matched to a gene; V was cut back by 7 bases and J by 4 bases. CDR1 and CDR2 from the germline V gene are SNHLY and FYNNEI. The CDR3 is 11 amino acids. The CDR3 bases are TGTGCCAGCAACAGGGGCTATGGCTACACCTTC. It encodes CASNRGYGYTF.

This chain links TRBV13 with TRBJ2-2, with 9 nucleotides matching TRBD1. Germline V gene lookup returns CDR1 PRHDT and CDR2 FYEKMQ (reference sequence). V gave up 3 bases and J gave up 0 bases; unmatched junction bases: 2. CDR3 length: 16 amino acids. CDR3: CASSFTGGPNTGELFF. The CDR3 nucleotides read TGTGCCAGCAGCTTCACAGGGGGCCCGAACACCGGGGAGCTGTTTTTT.

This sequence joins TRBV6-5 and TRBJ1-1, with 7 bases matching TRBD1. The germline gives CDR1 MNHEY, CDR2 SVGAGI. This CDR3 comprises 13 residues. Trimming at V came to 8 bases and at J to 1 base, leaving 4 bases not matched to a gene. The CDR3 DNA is TGTGCCAGCGAAACAGGGGAGAACACTGAAGCTTTCTTT. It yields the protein CASETGENTEAFF.

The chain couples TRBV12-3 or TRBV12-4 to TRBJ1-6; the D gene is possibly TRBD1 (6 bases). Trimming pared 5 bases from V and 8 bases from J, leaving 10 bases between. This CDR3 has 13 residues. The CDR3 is CASSGGGYSPLHF. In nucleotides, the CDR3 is TGTGCCAGCAGTGGGGGCGGGTATTCACCCCTCCACTTT.

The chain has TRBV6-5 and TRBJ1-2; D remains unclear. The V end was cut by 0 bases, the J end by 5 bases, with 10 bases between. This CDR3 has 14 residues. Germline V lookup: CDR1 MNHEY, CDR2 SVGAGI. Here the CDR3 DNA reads TGTGCCAGCAGTTACTCGATTATGACTTATGGCTACACCTTC. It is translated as CASSYSIMTYGYTF.

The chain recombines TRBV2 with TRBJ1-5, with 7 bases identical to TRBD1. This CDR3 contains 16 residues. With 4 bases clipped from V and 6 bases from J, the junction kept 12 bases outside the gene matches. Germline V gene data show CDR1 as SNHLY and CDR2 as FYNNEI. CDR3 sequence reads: CASSGVQGGAGQPQHF. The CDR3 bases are TGTGCCAGCAGTGGGGTACAAGGGGGCGCGGGTCAGCCCCAGCATTTT.

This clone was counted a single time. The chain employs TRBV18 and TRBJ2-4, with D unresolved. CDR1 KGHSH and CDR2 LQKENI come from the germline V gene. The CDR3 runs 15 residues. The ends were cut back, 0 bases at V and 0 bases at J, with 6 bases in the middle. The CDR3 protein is CASSPPFSAKNIQYF. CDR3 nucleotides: TGTGCCAGCTCACCACCTTTCTCAGCCAAAAACATTCAGTACTTC. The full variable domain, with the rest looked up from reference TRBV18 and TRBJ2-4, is NAGVMQNPRHLVRRRGQEARLRCSPMKGHSHVYWYRQLPEEGLKFMVYLQKENIIDESGMPKERFSAEFPKEGPSILRIQQVVRGDSAAYFCASSPPFSAKNIQYFGAGTRLSVL.

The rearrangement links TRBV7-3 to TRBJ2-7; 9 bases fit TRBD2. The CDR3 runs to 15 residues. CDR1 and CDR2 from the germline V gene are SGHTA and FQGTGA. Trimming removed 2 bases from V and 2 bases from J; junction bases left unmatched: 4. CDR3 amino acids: CASSLHGGGAYEQYF. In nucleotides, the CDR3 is TGTGCCAGCAGCTTACATGGCGGGGGGGCCTACGAGCAGTACTTC.

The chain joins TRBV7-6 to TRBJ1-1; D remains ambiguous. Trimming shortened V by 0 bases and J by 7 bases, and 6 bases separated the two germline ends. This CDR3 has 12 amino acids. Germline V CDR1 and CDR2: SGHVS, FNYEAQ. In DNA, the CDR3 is TGTGCCAGCAGCTTAGCGAGTGGTGAAGCTTTCTTT. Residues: CASSLASGEAFF.

As DNA, the CDR3 is TGTGCCAGCAGCCAAGATCGGCAGGTTCAGCCCCAGCATTTT. Protein product: CASSQDRQVQPQHF. The chain recombines TRBV3-1 (or the pseudogene TRBV3-2) with TRBJ1-5; no clear D gene. The CDR3 consists of 14 residues. Germline loops: CDR1 LGHDT, CDR2 YNNKEL (reference sequence). The V and J ends lost 0 bases and 6 bases respectively, with 9 bases between them.

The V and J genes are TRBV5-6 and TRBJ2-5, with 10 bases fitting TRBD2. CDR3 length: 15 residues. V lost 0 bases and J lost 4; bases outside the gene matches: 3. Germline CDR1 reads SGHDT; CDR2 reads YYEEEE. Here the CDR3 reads CASSLGTSGRETQYF. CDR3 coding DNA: TGTGCCAGCAGCTTGGGGACTAGCGGACGAGAGACCCAGTACTTC.

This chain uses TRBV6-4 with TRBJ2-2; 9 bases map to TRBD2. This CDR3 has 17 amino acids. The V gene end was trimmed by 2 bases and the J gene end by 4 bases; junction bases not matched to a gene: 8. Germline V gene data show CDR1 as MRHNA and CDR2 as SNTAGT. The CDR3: CASSDGVLAGITGELFF. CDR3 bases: TGTGCCAGCAGTGACGGTGTCCTAGCGGGGATCACCGGGGAGCTGTTTTTT.

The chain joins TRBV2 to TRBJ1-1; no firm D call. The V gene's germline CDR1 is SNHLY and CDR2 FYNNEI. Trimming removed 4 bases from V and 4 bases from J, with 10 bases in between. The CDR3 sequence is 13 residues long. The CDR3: CASSGTAGTEAFF. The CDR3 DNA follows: TGTGCCAGCAGTGGCACGGCAGGCACTGAAGCTTTCTTT.

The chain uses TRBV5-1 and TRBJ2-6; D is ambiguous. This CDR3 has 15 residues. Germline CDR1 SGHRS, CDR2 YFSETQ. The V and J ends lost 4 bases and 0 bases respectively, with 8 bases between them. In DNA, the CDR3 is TGCGCCAGCAGCCTCCGCAGCTCTGGGGCCAACGTCCTGACTTTC. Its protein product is CASSLRSSGANVLTF. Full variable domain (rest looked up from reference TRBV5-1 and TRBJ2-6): KAGVTQTPRYLIKTRGQQVTLSCSPISGHRSVSWYQQTPGQGLQFLFEYFSETQRNKGNFPGRFSGRQFSNSRSEMNVSTLELGDSALYLCASSLRSSGANVLTFGAGSRLTVL.

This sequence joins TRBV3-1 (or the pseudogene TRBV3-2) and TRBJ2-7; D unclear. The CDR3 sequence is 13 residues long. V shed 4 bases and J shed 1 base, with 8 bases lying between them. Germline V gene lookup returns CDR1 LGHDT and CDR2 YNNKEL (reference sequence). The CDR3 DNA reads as TGTGCCAGCAGCCGTCTCGGGTCCTACGAGCAGTACTTC. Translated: CASSRLGSYEQYF.

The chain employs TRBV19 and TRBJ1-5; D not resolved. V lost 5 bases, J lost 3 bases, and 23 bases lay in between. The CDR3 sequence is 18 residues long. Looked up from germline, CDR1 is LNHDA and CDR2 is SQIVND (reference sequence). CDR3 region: CASSPITTGIIPNQPQHF. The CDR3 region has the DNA TGTGCCAGTAGTCCTATTACCACGGGAATCATACCCAATCAGCCCCAGCATTTT. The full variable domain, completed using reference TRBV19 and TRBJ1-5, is DGGITQSPKYLFRKEGQNVTLSCEQNLNHDAMYWYRQDPGQGLRLIYYSQIVNDFQKGDIAEGYSVSREKKESFPLTVTSAQKNPTAFYLCASSPITTGIIPNQPQHFGDGTRLSIL.

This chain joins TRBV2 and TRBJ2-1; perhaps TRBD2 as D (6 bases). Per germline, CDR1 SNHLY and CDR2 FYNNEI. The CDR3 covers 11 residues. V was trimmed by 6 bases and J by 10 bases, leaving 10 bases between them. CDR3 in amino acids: CASRAGYEQFF. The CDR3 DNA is TGTGCCAGCAGGGCGGGATACGAGCAGTTCTTC.

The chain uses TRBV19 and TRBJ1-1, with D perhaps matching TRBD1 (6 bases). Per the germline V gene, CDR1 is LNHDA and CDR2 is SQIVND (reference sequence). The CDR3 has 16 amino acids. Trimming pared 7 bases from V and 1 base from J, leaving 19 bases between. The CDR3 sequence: CASKPDVQGRNTEAFF. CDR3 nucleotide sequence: TGTGCCAGTAAACCTGACGTGCAGGGGCGGAACACTGAAGCTTTCTTT.

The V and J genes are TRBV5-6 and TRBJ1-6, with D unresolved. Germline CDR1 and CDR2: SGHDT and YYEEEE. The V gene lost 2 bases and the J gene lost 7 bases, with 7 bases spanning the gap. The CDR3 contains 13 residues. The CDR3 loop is CASSFYLNSPLHF. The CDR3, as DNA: TGTGCCAGCAGCTTTTATCTGAATTCACCCCTCCACTTT.